This T cell receptor beta chain is from a study of response to subunit inactivated influenza vaccine. The CDR3 has 15 amino acids. CDR1 is SNHLY and CDR2 is FYNNEI in the germline V gene. The ends were cut back, 6 bases at V and 5 bases at J, with 17 bases in the middle. TCRdb re-derived calls from the RT-PCR reads in MiXCR, one entry per CDR3 protein. The sample includes around 200,000 distinct CDR3 sequences, approximately 15% of them seen just once. This clonotype was observed many times. The antigen is not known. Study results and limitations: The authors suggested that few new T cells are recruited per seasonal influenza vaccination.

The chain couples TRBV2 to TRBJ2-1; D might be TRBD2 (6 bases). The origin of this receptor is a man in his forties or fifties who received an inactivated influenza vaccine. The specimen was CD8+ T cells sorted from PBMCs, collected 5 to 6 days after vaccination. The CDR3 bases are TGTGCCAGCAGGGACCCCAGGGACTTTCACAATGAGCAGTTCTTC. As protein: CASRDPRDFHNEQFF. Drawing the rest from reference TRBV2 and TRBJ2-1, the complete variable domain is EPEVTQTPSHQVTQMGQEVILRCVPISNHLYFYWYRQILGQKVEFLVSFYNNEISEKSEIFDDQFSVERPDGSNFTLKIRSTKLEDSAMYFCASRDPRDFHNEQFFGPGTRLTVL.